Reported below is one T cell receptor beta chain. Its antigen is not known. This sample is part of a study of T cell repertoires in cytomegalovirus infection. Overall study context: Both a matching HLA type and CMV infection were indicated by public TCR beta signatures.

The CDR3 is 14 amino acids. The V end lost 6 bases, the J end lost 4 bases, and 15 bases lay between the germline ends. Germline-derived CDR1 and CDR2 are MGHRA and YSYEKL. Using its own MiXCR run on the reads, TCRdb lists one record per CDR3 protein. The data hold roughly 720,000 distinct CDR3 sequences, with approximately 34% observed a single time. Whole-study findings and limits: Clonotypes of TCR beta that were HLA-C-restricted and CMV-specific dominated the ex vivo response.

The material sequenced was PBMCs. The clonotype originates from a human donor in good health (CMV status not recorded). Some clones in this sample may be carry-over from other donors' samples. The chain carries TRBV4-1 and TRBJ1-1; D is possibly TRBD1 (5 bases). DNA for the CDR3: TGCGCCAGCAGTCCCGTGGGAGGGACCACTGAAGCTTTCTTT. Protein: CASSPVGGTTEAFF.